This T cell receptor (beta chain) derives from a study of T cells in women clearing cervical HPV infection. Germline V gene lookup returns CDR1 LNHDA and CDR2 SQIVND (reference sequence). Trimming removed 5 bases from V and 2 bases from J; junction bases left unmatched: 12. This CDR3 spans 19 amino acids. A word on this clone: The CDR3 end falls 3 residues outside the read, so it is completed with the germline J gene.

Profiling relied on immunoSEQ multiplex PCR, and the TCRdb table lists in-frame clones only, not all of them. This sample's table reports about 20,000 clones. What was sequenced was blood buffy coat. The V call is TRBV19, the J call TRBJ2-4; TRBD2 matches at 13 bases. The sequence derives from a woman aged 18 to 75 with a cervical HPV16 infection that either progressed to CIN3+ or cleared (not recorded which). CDR3 sequence reads: CASSLGLAGVGGTKNIQYF. CDR3 DNA (partial): TGTGCCAGTAGTCTTGGACTAGCGGGAGTAGGGGGAACCAAAAACATT.